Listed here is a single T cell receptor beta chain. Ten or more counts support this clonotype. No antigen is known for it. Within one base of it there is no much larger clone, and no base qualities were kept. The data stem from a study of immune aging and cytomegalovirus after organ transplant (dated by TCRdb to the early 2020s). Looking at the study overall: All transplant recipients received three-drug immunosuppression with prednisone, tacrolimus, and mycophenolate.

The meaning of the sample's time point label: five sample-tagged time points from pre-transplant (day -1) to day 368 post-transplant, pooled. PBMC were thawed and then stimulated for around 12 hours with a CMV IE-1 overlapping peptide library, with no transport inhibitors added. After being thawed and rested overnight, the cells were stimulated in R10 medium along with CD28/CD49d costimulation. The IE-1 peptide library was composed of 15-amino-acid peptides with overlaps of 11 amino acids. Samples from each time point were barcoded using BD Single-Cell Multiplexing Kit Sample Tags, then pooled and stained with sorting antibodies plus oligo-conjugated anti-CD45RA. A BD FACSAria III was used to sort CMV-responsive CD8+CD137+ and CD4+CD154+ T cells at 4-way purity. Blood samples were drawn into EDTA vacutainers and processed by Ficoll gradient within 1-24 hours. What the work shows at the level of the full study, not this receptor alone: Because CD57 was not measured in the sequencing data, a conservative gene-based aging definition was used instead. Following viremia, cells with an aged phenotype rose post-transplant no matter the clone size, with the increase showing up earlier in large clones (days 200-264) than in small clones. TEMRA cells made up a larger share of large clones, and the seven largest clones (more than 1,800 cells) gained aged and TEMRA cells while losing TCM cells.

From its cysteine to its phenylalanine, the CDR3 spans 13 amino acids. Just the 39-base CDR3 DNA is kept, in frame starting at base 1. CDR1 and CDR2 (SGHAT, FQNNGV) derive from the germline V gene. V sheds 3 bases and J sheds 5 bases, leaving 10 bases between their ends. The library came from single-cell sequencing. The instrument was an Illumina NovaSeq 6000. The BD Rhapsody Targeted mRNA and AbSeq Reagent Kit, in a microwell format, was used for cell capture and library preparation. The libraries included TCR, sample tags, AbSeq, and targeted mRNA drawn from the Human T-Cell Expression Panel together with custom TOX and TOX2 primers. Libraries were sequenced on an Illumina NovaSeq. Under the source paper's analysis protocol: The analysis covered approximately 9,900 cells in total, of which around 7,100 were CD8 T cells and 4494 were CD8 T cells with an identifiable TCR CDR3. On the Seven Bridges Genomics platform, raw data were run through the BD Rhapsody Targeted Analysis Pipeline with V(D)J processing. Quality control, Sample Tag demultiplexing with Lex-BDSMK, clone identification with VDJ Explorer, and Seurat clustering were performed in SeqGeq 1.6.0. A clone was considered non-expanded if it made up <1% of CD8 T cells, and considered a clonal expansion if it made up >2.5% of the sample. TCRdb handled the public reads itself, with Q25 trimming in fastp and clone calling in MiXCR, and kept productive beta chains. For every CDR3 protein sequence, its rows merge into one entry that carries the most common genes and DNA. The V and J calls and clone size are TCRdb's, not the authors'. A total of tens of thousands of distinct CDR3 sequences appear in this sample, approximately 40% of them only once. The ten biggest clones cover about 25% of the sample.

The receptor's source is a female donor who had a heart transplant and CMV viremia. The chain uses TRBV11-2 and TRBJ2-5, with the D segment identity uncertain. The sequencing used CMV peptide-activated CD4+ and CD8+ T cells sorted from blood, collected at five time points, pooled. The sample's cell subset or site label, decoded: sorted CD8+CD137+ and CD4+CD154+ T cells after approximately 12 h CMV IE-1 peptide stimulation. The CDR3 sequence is CASSFGARETQYF. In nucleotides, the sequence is TGTGCCAGCAGCTTTGGAGCGCGGGAGACCCAGTACTTC.